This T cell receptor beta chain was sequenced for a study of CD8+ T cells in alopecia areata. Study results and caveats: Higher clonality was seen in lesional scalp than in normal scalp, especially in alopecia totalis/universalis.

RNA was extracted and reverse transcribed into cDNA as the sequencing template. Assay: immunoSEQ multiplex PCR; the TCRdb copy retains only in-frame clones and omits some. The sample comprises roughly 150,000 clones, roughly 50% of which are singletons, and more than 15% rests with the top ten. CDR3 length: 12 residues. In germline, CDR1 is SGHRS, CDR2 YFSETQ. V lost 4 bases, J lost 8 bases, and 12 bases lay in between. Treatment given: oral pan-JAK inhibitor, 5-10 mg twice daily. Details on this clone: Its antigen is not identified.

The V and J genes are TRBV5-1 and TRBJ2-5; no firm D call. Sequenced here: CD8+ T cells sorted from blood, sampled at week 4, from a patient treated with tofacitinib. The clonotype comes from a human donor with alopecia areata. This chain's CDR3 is CASSLEQGTQYF. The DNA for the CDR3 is TGCGCCAGCAGCCTAGAGCAAGGAACCCAGTACTTC.